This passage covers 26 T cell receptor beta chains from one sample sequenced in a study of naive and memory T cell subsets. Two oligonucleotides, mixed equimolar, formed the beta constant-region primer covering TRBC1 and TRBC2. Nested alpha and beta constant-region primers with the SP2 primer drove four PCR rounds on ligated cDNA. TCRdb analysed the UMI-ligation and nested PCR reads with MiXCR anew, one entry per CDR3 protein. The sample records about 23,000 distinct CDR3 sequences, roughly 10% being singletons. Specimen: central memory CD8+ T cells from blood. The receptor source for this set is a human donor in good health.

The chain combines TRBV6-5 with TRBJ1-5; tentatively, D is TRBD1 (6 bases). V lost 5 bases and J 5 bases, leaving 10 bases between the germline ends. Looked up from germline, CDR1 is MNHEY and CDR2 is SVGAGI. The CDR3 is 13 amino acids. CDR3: CASSTGPHQPQHF. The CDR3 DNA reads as TGTGCCAGCAGTACAGGGCCACATCAGCCCCAGCATTTT.

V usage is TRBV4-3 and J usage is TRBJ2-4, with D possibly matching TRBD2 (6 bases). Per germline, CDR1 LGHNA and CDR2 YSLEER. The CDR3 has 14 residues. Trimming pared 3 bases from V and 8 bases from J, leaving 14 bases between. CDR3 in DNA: TGCGCCAGCAGCCAGGCGGGACGGGGCGACATTCAGTACTTC. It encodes CASSQAGRGDIQYF.

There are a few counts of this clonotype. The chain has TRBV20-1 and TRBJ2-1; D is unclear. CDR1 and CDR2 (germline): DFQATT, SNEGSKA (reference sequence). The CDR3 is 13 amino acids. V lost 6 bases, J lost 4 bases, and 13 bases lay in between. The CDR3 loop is CSALSVTYNEQFF. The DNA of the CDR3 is TGCAGTGCCTTGTCAGTTACGTACAATGAGCAGTTCTTC.

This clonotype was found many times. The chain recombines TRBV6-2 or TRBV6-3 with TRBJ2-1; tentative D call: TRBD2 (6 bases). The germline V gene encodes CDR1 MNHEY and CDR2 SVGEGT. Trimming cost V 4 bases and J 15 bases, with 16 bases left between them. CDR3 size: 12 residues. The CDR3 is CASSFPSGEGFF. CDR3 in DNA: TGTGCCAGCAGTTTTCCATCGGGAGAGGGGTTCTTC.

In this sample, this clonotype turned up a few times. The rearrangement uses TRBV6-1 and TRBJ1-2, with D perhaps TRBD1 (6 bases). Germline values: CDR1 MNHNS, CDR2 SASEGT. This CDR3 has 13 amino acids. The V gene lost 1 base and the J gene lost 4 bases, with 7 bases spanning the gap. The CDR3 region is CASSEEGVYGYTF. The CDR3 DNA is TGTGCCAGCAGTGAAGAGGGGGTCTATGGCTACACCTTC.

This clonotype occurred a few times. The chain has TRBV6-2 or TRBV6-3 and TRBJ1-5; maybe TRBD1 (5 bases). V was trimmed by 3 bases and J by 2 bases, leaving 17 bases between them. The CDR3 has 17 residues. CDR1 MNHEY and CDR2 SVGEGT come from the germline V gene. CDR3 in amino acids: CASSYLLGLAGNQPQHF. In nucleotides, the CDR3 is TGTGCCAGCAGTTATCTCTTGGGACTAGCCGGCAATCAGCCCCAGCATTTT.

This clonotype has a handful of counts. In nucleotides, the CDR3 is TGCGCCATCCTCGGGCGGGGGTGGAGCTCCTACAATGAGCAGTTCTTC. This encodes CAILGRGWSSYNEQFF. This chain links TRBV10-1 with TRBJ2-1; 7 bases agree with TRBD2. The CDR3 consists of 16 residues. J was trimmed by 0 bases and V by 10 bases; bases with no gene match: 12. Germline loops: CDR1 WNHNN, CDR2 SYGVQD (reference sequence).

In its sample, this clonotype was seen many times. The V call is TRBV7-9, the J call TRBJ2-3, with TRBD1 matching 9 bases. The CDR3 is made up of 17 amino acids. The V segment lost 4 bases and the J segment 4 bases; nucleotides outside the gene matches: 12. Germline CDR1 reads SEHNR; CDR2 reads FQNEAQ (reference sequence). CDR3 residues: CASSSHMTGGAADTQYF. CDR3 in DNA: TGTGCCAGCAGCTCCCATATGACAGGGGGTGCCGCAGATACGCAGTATTTT.

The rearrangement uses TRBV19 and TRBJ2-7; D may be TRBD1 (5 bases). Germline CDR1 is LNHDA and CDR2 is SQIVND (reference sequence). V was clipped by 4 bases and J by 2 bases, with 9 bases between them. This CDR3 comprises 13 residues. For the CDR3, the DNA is TGTGCCAGTAGTACCGAAGGGGCCTACGAGCAGTACTTC. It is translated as CASSTEGAYEQYF.

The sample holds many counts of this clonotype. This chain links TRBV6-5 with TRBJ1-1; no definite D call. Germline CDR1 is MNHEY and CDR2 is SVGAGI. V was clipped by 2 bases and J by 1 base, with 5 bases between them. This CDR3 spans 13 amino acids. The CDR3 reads CASSYRTNTEAFF. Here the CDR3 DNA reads TGTGCCAGCAGTTACAGGACGAACACTGAAGCTTTCTTT.

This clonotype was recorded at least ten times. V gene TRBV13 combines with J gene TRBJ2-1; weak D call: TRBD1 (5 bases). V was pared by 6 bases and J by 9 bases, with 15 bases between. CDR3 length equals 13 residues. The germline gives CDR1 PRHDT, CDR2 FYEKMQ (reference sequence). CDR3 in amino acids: CASSVQGRVEQFF. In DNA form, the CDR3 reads TGTGCCAGCAGTGTCCAGGGTCGGGTTGAGCAGTTCTTC.

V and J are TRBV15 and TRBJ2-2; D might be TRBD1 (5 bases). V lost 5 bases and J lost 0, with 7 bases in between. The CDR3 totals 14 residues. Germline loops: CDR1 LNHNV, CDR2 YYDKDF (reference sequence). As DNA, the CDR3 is TGTGCCACCAGCGGGGCGCCGAACACCGGGGAGCTGTTTTTT. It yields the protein CATSGAPNTGELFF.

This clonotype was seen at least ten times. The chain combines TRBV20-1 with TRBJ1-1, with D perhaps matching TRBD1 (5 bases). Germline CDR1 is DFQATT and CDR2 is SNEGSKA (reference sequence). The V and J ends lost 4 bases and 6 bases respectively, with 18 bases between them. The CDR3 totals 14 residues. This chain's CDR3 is CSATFGGSFPEAFF. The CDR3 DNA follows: TGCAGTGCTACTTTTGGGGGAAGCTTCCCTGAAGCTTTCTTT.

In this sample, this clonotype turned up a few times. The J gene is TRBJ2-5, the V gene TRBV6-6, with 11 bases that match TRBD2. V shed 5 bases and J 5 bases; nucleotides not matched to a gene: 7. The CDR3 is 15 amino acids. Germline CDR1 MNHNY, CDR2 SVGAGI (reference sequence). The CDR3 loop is CASSKTSGNMETQYF. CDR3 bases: TGTGCCAGCAGTAAGACTAGCGGGAATATGGAGACCCAGTACTTC.

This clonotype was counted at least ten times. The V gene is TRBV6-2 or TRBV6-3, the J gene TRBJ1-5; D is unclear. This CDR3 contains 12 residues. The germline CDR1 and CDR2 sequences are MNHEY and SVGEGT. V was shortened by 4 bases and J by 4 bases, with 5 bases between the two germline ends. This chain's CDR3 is CASSFTNQPQHF. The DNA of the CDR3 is TGTGCCAGCAGTTTCACAAATCAGCCCCAGCATTTT.

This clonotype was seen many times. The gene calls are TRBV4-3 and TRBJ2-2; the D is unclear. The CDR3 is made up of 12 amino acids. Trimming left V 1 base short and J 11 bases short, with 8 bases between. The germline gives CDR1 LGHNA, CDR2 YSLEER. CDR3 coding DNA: TGCGCCAGCAGCCAAGGGTCCCCCGAGCTGTTTTTT. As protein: CASSQGSPELFF.

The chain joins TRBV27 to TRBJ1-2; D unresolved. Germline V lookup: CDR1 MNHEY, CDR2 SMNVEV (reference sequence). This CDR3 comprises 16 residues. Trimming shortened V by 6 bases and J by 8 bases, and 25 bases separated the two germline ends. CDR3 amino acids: CASSTQAEVSRVGYTF. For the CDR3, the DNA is TGTGCCAGCAGCACCCAAGCGGAGGTCTCAAGGGTGGGCTACACCTTC.

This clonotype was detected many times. The CDR3 sequence is CASSPRGTYTDTQYF. As DNA, the CDR3 is TGTGCCAGCAGCCCCCGGGGGACTTACACAGATACGCAGTATTTT. V is TRBV6-6 and J is TRBJ2-3, with a weak D call TRBD2 (6 bases). Trimming shortened V by 6 bases and J by 2 bases, and 15 bases separated the two germline ends. Germline-derived CDR1 and CDR2 are MNHNY and SVGAGI (reference sequence). This CDR3 comprises 15 residues.

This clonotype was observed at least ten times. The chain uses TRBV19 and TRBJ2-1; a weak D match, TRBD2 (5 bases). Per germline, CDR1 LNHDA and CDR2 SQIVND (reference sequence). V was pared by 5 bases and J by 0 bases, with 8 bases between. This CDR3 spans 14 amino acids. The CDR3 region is CASSLATSYNEQFF. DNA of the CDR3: TGTGCCAGTAGTCTAGCAACCTCCTACAATGAGCAGTTCTTC.

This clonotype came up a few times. CDR3 sequence reads: CSVEGGPGQDNEQFF. The DNA of the CDR3 is TGCAGCGTTGAGGGGGGGCCTGGGCAGGACAATGAGCAGTTCTTC. The chain uses TRBV29-1 and TRBJ2-1, with D possibly being TRBD2 (7 bases). Trimming removed 3 bases at V and 5 bases at J, with 17 bases between. CDR1 is SQVTM and CDR2 is ANQGSEA in the germline V gene. The CDR3 is 15 amino acids.

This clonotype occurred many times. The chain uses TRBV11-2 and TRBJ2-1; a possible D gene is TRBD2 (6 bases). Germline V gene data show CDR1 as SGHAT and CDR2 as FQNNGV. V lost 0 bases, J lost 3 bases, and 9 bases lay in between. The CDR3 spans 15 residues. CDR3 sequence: CASSLEVTSYNEQFF. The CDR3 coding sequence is TGTGCCAGCAGCTTAGAGGTGACTAGCTACAATGAGCAGTTCTTC.

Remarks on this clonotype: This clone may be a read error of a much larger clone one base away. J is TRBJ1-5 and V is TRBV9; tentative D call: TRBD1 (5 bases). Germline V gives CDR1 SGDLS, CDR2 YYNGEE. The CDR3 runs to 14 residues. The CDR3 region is CASSRGVSNQAQHF. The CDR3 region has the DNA TGTGCCAGCAGCCGGGGGGTTAGCAATCAGGCCCAGCATTTT.

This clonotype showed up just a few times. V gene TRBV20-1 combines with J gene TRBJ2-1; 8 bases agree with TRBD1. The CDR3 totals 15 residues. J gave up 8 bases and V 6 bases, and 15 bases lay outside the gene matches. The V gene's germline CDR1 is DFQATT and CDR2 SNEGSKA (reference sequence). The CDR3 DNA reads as TGCAGTGCCAAAAGACAGGGGTCAACATTGGATGAGCAGTTCTTC. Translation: CSAKRQGSTLDEQFF.

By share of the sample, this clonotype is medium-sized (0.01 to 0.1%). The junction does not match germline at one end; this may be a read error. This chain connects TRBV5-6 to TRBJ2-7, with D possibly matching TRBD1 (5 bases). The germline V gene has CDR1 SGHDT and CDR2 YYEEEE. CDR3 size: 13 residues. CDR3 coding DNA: TGTGCCAGCAGTTTGGGGCAGAGCTACGAGCAGTACTTC. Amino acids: CASSLGQSYEQYF.

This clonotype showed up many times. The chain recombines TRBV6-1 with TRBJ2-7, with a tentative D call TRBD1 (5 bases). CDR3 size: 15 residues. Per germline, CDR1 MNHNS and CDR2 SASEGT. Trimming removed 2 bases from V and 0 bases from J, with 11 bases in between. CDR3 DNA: TGTGCCAGCAGTGAAATCCAGGGCGGCTCCTACGAGCAGTACTTC. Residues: CASSEIQGGSYEQYF.

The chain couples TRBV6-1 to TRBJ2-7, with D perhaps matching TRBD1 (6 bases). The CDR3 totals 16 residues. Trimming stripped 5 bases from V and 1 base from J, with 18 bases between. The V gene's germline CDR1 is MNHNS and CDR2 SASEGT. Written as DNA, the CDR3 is TGTGCCAGCAGTACTGTCCCGGGACAAACGTCCTACGAGCAGTACTTC. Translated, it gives CASSTVPGQTSYEQYF.